There are many counts of the clone carrying this TCR beta chain. Its antigen remains unidentified. These data are taken from a study of early T cells in non-severe SARS-CoV-2 infection. Study-wide findings and caveats: There was a bias toward anti-spike CD8 responses in VDJdb matching, which missed private and CD4 specificities.

MiXCR, applied by TCRdb to the 5' RACE reads, yields one record per CDR3 protein. The sample carries tens of thousands of distinct CDR3 sequences, 3.5% to 5.5% recorded once. The CDR3 has 13 residues. Germline lookup yields CDR1 SGHVS and CDR2 FNYEAQ. Trimming took 1 base from V and 6 from J, leaving 9 bases between them. The sequence came from an adult who was a healthcare worker with PCR-confirmed SARS-CoV-2 infection or an uninfected control (not recorded which). The V call is TRBV7-6, the J call TRBJ1-2; possibly TRBD1 for D (6 bases). Material: whole blood. As DNA, the CDR3 is TGTGCCAGCAGCTTAGACAGGGAAGATGGCTACACCTTC. Protein: CASSLDREDGYTF. Together with reference TRBV7-6 and TRBJ1-2, the CDR3 gives the full variable domain: GAGVSQSPRYKVTKRGQDVALRCDPISGHVSLYWYRQALGQGPEFLTYFNYEAQQDKSGLPNDRFSAERPEGSISTLTIQRTEQRDSAMYRCASSLDREDGYTFGSGTRLTVV.